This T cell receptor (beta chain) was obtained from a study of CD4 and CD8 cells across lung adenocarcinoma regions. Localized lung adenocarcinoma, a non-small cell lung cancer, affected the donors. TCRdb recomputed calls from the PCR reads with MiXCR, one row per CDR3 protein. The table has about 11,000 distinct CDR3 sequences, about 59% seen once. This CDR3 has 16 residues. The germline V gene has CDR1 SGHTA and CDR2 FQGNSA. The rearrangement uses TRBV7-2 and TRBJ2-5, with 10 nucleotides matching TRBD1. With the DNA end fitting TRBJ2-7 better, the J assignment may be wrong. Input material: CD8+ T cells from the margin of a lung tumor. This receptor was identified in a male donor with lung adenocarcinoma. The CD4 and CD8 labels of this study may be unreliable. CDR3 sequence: CASSLDVGTGAYEQYF. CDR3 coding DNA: TGTGCCAGCAGCTTAGACGTTGGGACAGGGGCCTACGAGCAGTACTTC.